This T cell receptor beta chain was profiled in a study of human T cells and chemical hapten exposure. General study findings and limits: DPC sensitization produced no change in TCRs with frequency above 1 in 1000.

Unique molecular identifiers were attached to individual cDNA molecules within the library. TCRdb itself ran the RACE reads through MiXCR, one entry per CDR3 protein. Of under 200,000 distinct CDR3 sequences detected, 25% to 30% appear once; the ten largest clones hold 2.1%. Sample time point: patch test 3, about 24 weeks after DPC sensitization. Treatment noted: therapeutic diphenylcyclopropenone sensitization with weekly scalp DPC. The authors' total RNA extraction used unfractionated whole blood. To note about this clonotype: Its antigen is unknown.

Per germline, CDR1 MGHRA and CDR2 YSYEKL. The CDR3 totals 15 residues. Germline trimming cut 4 bases from V and 6 bases from J; bases unmatched to any gene: 7. The genes are TRBV4-1 and TRBJ1-1; 11 bases are shared with TRBD1. The sequence was collected from a woman aged 18-29 years with alopecia areata. Some clones in this sample may be carry-over from other donors' samples. The sequences come from whole blood, collected in connection with sensitization to the hapten diphenylcyclopropenone (DPC). The CDR3 reads CASSLGQGAISEAFF. The CDR3 DNA reads TGCGCCAGCAGCCTAGGACAGGGGGCTATTTCTGAAGCTTTCTTT.